The present TCR beta chain was sequenced within a study of T cell responses to AZD1222 COVID-19 vaccine. Assay: immunoSEQ multiplex PCR; the TCRdb copy retains only in-frame clones and omits some. The data hold roughly 150,000 clones, with under 95% observed a single time. The CDR3 loop spans 14 amino acids. Germline loops: CDR1 GTSNPN, CDR2 SVGIG (reference sequence). Trimming pared 3 bases from V and 5 bases from J, leaving 14 bases between. The sample was peripheral blood, taken 28 days after the second AZD1222 dose. The TCR was taken from an adult who received the AZD1222 COVID-19 vaccine. This chain uses TRBV30 with TRBJ2-1; D may be TRBD2 (6 bases). This CDR3 is CAWSRGLANNEQFF. The CDR3 nucleotides are TGTGCCTGGAGCCGGGGACTGGCCAACAATGAGCAGTTCTTC.